A single sample gave rise to the 10 T cell receptor beta chains below, sequenced in a study of T cells after yellow fever vaccination. From the 5' RACE reads, TCRdb called clonotypes with MiXCR, one entry per CDR3 protein. The table lists nearly 550,000 distinct CDR3 sequences, 19% of them singletons, with around an eighth in the top ten. The sequencing used PBMCs, collected 15 days after the yellow fever booster vaccination. The receptors were gathered from a man aged 25-40 years who received the YFV17D yellow fever vaccine.

The chain has TRBV6-5 and TRBJ2-1, with TRBD2 identical over 12 bases. This CDR3 has 18 residues. V trimming: 2 bases; J trimming: 0 bases; junction bases outside the gene matches: 5. CDR1 is MNHEY, CDR2 SVGAGI, per germline. The CDR3 is CASSYGTSGRSSYNEQFF. In DNA, the CDR3 is TGTGCCAGCAGTTACGGGACTAGCGGGCGTAGCTCCTACAATGAGCAGTTCTTC.

The chain is built from TRBV9 and TRBJ1-1; possible D gene TRBD1, 5 bases. This CDR3 comprises 14 residues. The V end lost 2 bases, the J end lost 0 bases, and 8 bases lay between the germline ends. Germline V gives CDR1 SGDLS, CDR2 YYNGEE. CDR3 amino acids: CASSVGGMNTEAFF. The CDR3 DNA follows: TGTGCCAGCAGCGTTGGGGGAATGAACACTGAAGCTTTCTTT.

This rearrangement joins TRBV9 to TRBJ2-7; D is uncertain. Germline V lookup: CDR1 SGDLS, CDR2 YYNGEE. This CDR3 contains 14 residues. Trimming removed 0 bases from V and 2 bases from J, with 9 bases in between. The DNA of the CDR3 is TGTGCCAGCAGCGTAGGTCAAAAGACCTACGAGCAGTACTTC. Translating it yields CASSVGQKTYEQYF. The full variable domain, rest sourced from reference TRBV9 and TRBJ2-7, is DSGVTQTPKHLITATGQRVTLRCSPRSGDLSVYWYQQSLDQGLQFLIQYYNGEERAKGNILERFSAQQFPDLHSELNLSSLELGDSALYFCASSVGQKTYEQYFGPGTRLTVT.

This chain connects TRBV28 to TRBJ2-5; D gene unclear. V lost 10 bases and J lost 5, with 8 bases in between. CDR3 size: 10 residues. Germline assignment: CDR1 MDHEN and CDR2 SYDVKM. DNA for the CDR3: TGTGCCAAAAAAAGGGAGACCCAGTACTTC. Translation gives CAKKRETQYF.

The chain has TRBV6-2 or TRBV6-3 and TRBJ2-5; maybe TRBD1 (6 bases). Germline CDR1 reads MNHEY; CDR2 reads SVGEGT. The CDR3 is made up of 12 amino acids. V dropped 8 bases and J dropped 5 bases, with 12 bases sitting between them. The CDR3 here is CASRDTGETQYF. Written as DNA, the CDR3 is TGTGCCAGCCGGGACACCGGGGAGACCCAGTACTTC.

This clonotype has only a few counts. The gene calls are TRBV2 and TRBJ2-7, with D uncertain. V was clipped by 8 bases and J by 5 bases, with 16 bases between them. This CDR3 is 13 amino acids long. CDR1 is SNHLY and CDR2 is FYNNEI in the germline V gene. CDR3 sequence: CASYPLFWDEQYF. The CDR3 DNA is TGTGCCAGCTACCCCCTCTTTTGGGACGAGCAGTACTTC.

This clonotype was detected a few times. J is TRBJ2-7 and V is TRBV6-2 or TRBV6-3; the D call may be TRBD1 or TRBD2 (5 bases each). The CDR3 is made up of 12 amino acids. CDR1 and CDR2 (germline): MNHEY, SVGEGT. The ends were cut back, 4 bases at V and 7 bases at J, with 11 bases in the middle. For the CDR3, the DNA is TGTGCCAGCAGTTTCGGGACCGGGGAGCAGTACTTC. It encodes CASSFGTGEQYF.

The chain links TRBV5-6 to TRBJ2-1, with 15 bases that match TRBD2. V shed 0 bases, J shed 5 bases, and the junction held 6 bases outside the gene matches. This CDR3 is 18 amino acids long. CDR1 SGHDT and CDR2 YYEEEE come from the germline V gene. CDR3 loop: CASSLVGTSGRKDNEQFF. The CDR3 DNA reads as TGTGCCAGCAGCTTGGTAGGGACTAGCGGGAGGAAAGACAATGAGCAGTTCTTC.

The genes are TRBV15 and TRBJ2-2; a possible D gene is TRBD1 (6 bases). The CDR3 has 15 amino acids. Germline assignment: CDR1 LNHNV and CDR2 YYDKDF (reference sequence). V lost 7 bases, J lost 4 bases, and 16 bases lay in between. CDR3 in DNA: TGTGCCACCATGGCTACAGGGTCGATCACCGGGGAGCTGTTTTTT. Translation gives CATMATGSITGELFF.

This clonotype was counted only a few times. V gene TRBV5-1 combines with J gene TRBJ2-1; 8 bases fit TRBD2. V lost 4 bases and J lost 12; bases outside the gene matches: 9. The CDR3 spans 13 residues. Germline V gene sequence: CDR1 SGHRS, CDR2 YFSETQ. CDR3 sequence: CASSREGPFRQFF. The CDR3 DNA is TGCGCCAGCAGCCGGGAGGGCCCTTTCAGGCAGTTCTTC.